This T cell receptor (beta chain) was documented in a study of blood T cell repertoires in COVID-19. The germline gives CDR1 LGHNA, CDR2 YSLEER. The CDR3 length is 14 residues. With V trimmed by 0 bases and J by 4 bases, 2 bases remained unmatched. How the authors handled the data: Estimation of nucleated cell counts relied on the amplification of reference gene primers. Libraries were prepared by immunoSEQ multiplex PCR; TCRdb keeps only in-frame clonotypes and omits some of them. V and J calls and clone size follow that table, whereas D and trimming were derived from the DNA. Of approximately 170,000 clones listed, more than 85% are singletons.

The chain combines TRBV4-3 with TRBJ1-1, with TRBD1 matching 7 bases. This sequence was found in a woman of 80 years or more with COVID-19, enrolled during active disease. The sample comprised peripheral blood. The CDR3 sequence is CASSQERTGTEAFF. The CDR3, as DNA: TGCGCCAGCAGCCAAGAAAGGACAGGCACTGAAGCTTTCTTT.